The clone carrying this T cell receptor beta chain was seen a single time. Its antigen is undetermined. TCRdb's copy holds only in-frame clones and misses some; the assay was immunoSEQ multiplex PCR. The table shows a few million clones, with over 85% occurring only once. The sample belongs to a study of shared clonotypes between healthy human individuals. Overall study results and limits: Shared clonotypes: roughly 4.7% naive CD4, about 4% naive CD8, roughly 2.2% memory CD4, 0.35% to 0.5% memory CD8. Among the subsets, naive ones generally showed larger estimated richness than memory ones.

CDR1 WSHSY and CDR2 SAAADI come from the germline V gene. The CDR3 length is 18 residues. V shed 3 bases, J shed 4 bases, and the junction held 9 bases outside the gene matches. The J gene is TRBJ2-2, the V gene TRBV10-2; TRBD2 agrees at 12 bases. Sequencing was done on a sample of naive CD4+ T cells from PBMCs. Subset denoted: CD45RA+ positively selected. The TCR was taken from a man aged 18 to 35 in good health. Some clones in this sample may be carry-over from other donors' samples. The CDR3 spells CASSDLAWTSGITGELFF. CDR3 nucleotide sequence: TGCGCCAGCAGTGATTTGGCCTGGACTAGCGGGATCACCGGGGAGCTGTTTTTT.